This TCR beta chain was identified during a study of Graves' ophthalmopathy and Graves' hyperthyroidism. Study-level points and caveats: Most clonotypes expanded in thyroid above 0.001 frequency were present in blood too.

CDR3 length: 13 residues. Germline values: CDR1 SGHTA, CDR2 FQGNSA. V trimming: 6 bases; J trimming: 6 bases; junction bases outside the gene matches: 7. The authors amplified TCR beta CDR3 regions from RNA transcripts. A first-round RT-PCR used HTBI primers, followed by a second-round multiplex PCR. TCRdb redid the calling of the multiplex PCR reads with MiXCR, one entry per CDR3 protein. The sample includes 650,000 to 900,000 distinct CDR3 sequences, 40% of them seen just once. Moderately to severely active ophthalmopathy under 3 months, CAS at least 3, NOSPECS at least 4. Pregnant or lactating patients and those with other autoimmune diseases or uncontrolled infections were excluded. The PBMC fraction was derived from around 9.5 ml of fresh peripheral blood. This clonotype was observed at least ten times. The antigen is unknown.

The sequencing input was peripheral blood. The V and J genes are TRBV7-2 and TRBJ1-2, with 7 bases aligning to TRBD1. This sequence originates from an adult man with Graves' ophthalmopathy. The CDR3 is CASRPQGWDGYTF. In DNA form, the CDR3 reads TGTGCCAGCAGACCACAGGGGTGGGATGGCTACACCTTC. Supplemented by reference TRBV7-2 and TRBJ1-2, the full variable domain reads GAGVSQSPSNKVTEKGKDVELRCDPISGHTALYWYRQSLGQGLEFLIYFQGNSAPDKSGLPSDRFSAERTGGSVSTLTIQRTQQEDSAVYLCASRPQGWDGYTFGSGTRLTVV.